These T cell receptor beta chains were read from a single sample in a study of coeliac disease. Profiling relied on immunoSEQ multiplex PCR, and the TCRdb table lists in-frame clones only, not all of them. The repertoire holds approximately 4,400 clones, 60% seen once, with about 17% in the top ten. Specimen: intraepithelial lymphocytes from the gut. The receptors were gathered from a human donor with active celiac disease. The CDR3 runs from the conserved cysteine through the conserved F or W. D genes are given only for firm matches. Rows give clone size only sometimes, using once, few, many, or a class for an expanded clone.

TGTGCCAGCGGATGGGTGGGGGGGCAGCCCCAGCATTTT CASGWVGGQPQHF . TRBJ1-5 TRBV6-5 .
TGTGCCAGCAGTCCGACATTGACGTGGGCGGGAGGAGCCAAAAACATTCAGTACTTC CASSPTLTWAGGAKNIQYF . TRBJ2-4 TRBV27 TRBD2
TGTGCCAGCAGCACTCCTTACAATGAGCAGTTCTTC CASSTPYNEQFF . TRBJ2-1 TRBV27 .
TGTGCCAGCAGCCCAGGGGGAGCGAACACTGAAGCTTTCTTT CASSPGGANTEAFF few TRBJ1-1 TRBV7-6 TRBD1
TGTGCCAGCAGCAATAGCGGGAGCAGCACAGATACGCAGTATTTT CASSNSGSSTDTQYF . TRBJ2-3 TRBV11-3 TRBD2
TGTGCCACCAGCAGAGATGTCGCGGGAGGTCGCGAGCAGTTCTTC CATSRDVAGGREQFF . TRBJ2-1 TRBV15 TRBD2
TGTGCCAGCAGTTACTCGCCAACAGGGGGCGAAGAGACCCAGTACTTC CASSYSPTGGEETQYF few TRBJ2-5 TRBV6-5 TRBD1
TGCGCCAGCCGCCGGACAGGACAAATCACCTTC CASRRTGQITF . TRBJ1-2 TRBV5-1 TRBD1
TGTGCCAGCAGCTTAAAGGAGACCTTCGGCTACACCTTC CASSLKETFGYTF . TRBJ1-2 TRBV5-8 .
TGTGCCAGCAGTGAAGCACCCTGGGGGGATCGACCGGAGCACGAAGATAATGAAAAACTGTTTTTT CASSEAPWGDRPEHEDNEKLFF . TRBJ1-4 TRBV6-1 .
TGTGCTAGTGGGAAGGACAACCGTTACGGCGGGGAGCTGTTTTTT CASGKDNRYGGELFF . TRBJ2-2 TRBV12-5 .
TGTGCCAGCAGCGCCAGGGGCGATTACGAGCAGTACTTC CASSARGDYEQYF . TRBJ2-7 TRBV13 .
TGTGCCAGCAGCCCTAGGGGGGGACAGGGGGGCTACGAGCAGTACTTC CASSPRGGQGGYEQYF . TRBJ2-7 TRBV11-2 TRBD1
TGTGCCTGGAGTATGGGGCAGGGCACAGATACGCAGTATTTT CAWSMGQGTDTQYF . TRBJ2-3 TRBV30 .
TGTGCCAGCAGCCAACATTCGAGCGAGCGAACTCAAGAGACCCAGTACTTC CASSQHSSERTQETQYF . TRBJ2-5 TRBV7-9 .
TGCAGCGTCGTCGGTCTAGCGGGAGGGCCGAACTACAATGAGCAGTTCTTC CSVVGLAGGPNYNEQFF . TRBJ2-1 TRBV29-1 TRBD2
TGTGCCAGCAGCCTACCTGACTACTACAATGAGCAGTTCTTC CASSLPDYYNEQFF . TRBJ2-1 TRBV11-2 .
TGTGCCAGTAGTCCACGGACAGGAGAGTCCGAAAAACTGTTTTTT CASSPRTGESEKLFF . TRBJ1-4 TRBV19 TRBD1
TGTGCCAGCAGCTTAAGAAGTGACAGGGCTGGAAACACCATATATTTT CASSLRSDRAGNTIYF once TRBJ1-3 TRBV7-2 TRBD1
TGTGCCAGCAGTTACTCCAAGGGGCGGATCGGCTACACCTTC CASSYSKGRIGYTF . TRBJ1-2 TRBV6-5 .
TGTGCCTGGAGTGTACTCCAATCCTACGAGCAGTACTTC CAWSVLQSYEQYF once TRBJ2-7 TRBV30 .
TGTGCCAGCAGCGCCCAGGGTAGCGGCTCCTACGAGCAGTACTTC CASSAQGSGSYEQYF . TRBJ2-7 TRBV9 .
TGTGCCAGCTCACCGAACAGCGGGAGGGAGACCCAGTACTTC CASSPNSGRETQYF . TRBJ2-5 TRBV18 TRBD2
TGTGCCAGCAGCTTGAGGGGGCCCAGCTCCTACGAGCAGTACTTC CASSLRGPSSYEQYF . TRBJ2-7 TRBV5-5 TRBD1
TGTGCCAGCAGCCTTGACAGGGTAGAGACCCAGTACTTC CASSLDRVETQYF . TRBJ2-5 TRBV7-6 TRBD1
TGTGCCAGCAGTTATATTCATGAGCAGTTCTTC CASSYIHEQFF few TRBJ2-1 TRBV6-1 .
TGTGCCACCAGCAGAGAAACATCTCGGAGGAACACTGAAGCTTTCTTT CATSRETSRRNTEAFF medium-sized TRBJ1-1 TRBV15 .
TGCGCCAGCAGCTTTTTATCCAGGGTTTCGGGGGCCAACGTCCTGACTTTC CASSFLSRVSGANVLTF . TRBJ2-6 TRBV5-1 .
TGTGCCAGCAGCTTATCCCCCAGTAGCACAGATACGCAGTATTTT CASSLSPSSTDTQYF once TRBJ2-3 TRBV7-7 .
TGCGCCAGCAGCTTGCCGGGGGGGACCTCATCTGGGGCCAACGTCCTGACTTTC CASSLPGGTSSGANVLTF . TRBJ2-6 TRBV5-1 TRBD2
TGTGCCAGCAGTTCGGATCAGGGGGTGTCGTTTGGCTACACCTTC CASSSDQGVSFGYTF . TRBJ1-2 TRBV7-1 TRBD1
TGTGCCAGCAGTGGCGACAGGTACGAGCAGTACTTC CASSGDRYEQYF . TRBJ2-7 TRBV6-1 .
TGCGCCAGCAGCCCGGCGGGGCGATCGGAAAAACTGTTTTTT CASSPAGRSEKLFF . TRBJ1-4 TRBV5-1 .
TGTGCCAGCAACAGGGAGGGAGACACTGAAGCTTTCTTT CASNREGDTEAFF . TRBJ1-1 TRBV19 .
TGTGCCTGCCCCCCGAGTGGGGGGGCCTCCTACGAGCAGTACTTC CACPPSGGASYEQYF few TRBJ2-7 TRBV2 .
TGTGCCAGCAGTGGGAGCCCAGGGGTGGGTAACACTGAAGCTTTCTTT CASSGSPGVGNTEAFF . TRBJ1-1 TRBV6-1 .
TGTGCCAGCAGCTTAGGTGGGGCAGGGGGCTCCTACGAGCAGTACTTC CASSLGGAGGSYEQYF . TRBJ2-7 TRBV7-2 TRBD1
TGTGCCAGCAGCTTCCCTCTAGGGGGAGCAGAGACCCAGTACTTC CASSFPLGGAETQYF . TRBJ2-5 TRBV7-8 .
TGTGCCAGCAGCCCGGCGGACAGGGGAATATACGAGCAGTACTTC CASSPADRGIYEQYF few TRBJ2-7 TRBV7-8 TRBD1
TGTGCCAGCAGCTTGGAAGAGAGCTCCTACGAGCAGTACTTC CASSLEESSYEQYF . TRBJ2-7 TRBV5-3 .
TGCGCCAGCAGCCAAACGGTTGGGGGCCGGGGTCTGTTCGTCACTGAAGCTTTCTTT CASSQTVGGRGLFVTEAFF . TRBJ1-1 TRBV4-1 .
TGTGCCAGCAGTATACTAGCGGGAGGGCCTCCTGAGCAGTTCTTC CASSILAGGPPEQFF . TRBJ2-1 TRBV6-5 TRBD2
TGTGCCAGCAGCGGGACTAGCGGGAGAAAAGCCTACAATGAGCAGTTCTTC CASSGTSGRKAYNEQFF . TRBJ2-1 TRBV9 TRBD2
TGCAGCGTTGTAGGTCAGGGGTATGGCTACACCTTC CSVVGQGYGYTF . TRBJ1-2 TRBV29-1 .
TGTGCCAGGGAGAGCGGAGTCCCATTCTCTAGCACAGATACGCAGTATTTT CARESGVPFSSTDTQYF few TRBJ2-3 TRBV6-4 .
TGTGCCAGCAGAACCATCGACAGGGCAGGGGCCAACGTCCTGACTTTC CASRTIDRAGANVLTF . TRBJ2-6 TRBV6-6 TRBD1
TGTGCCAGCAGCTTCGGACAGGTGCGATATGGCTACACCTTC CASSFGQVRYGYTF . TRBJ1-2 TRBV6-5 TRBD1
TGTGCCAGCAGTCTACAGGGTCCTAAGAACACTGAAGCTTTCTTT CASSLQGPKNTEAFF . TRBJ1-1 TRBV7-2 .
TGTGCCAGCCATCGAGCTTGCTTCCTCAGGAAGTATGGCTACACCTTC CASHRACFLRKYGYTF . TRBJ1-2 TRBV5-6 .
TGTGCCAGCAGCGCGACTAGCTGGGACAATGAGCAGTTCTTC CASSATSWDNEQFF large TRBJ2-1 TRBV9 TRBD2
TGTGCCAGCAGCGTAGGGACAACGAACACTGAAGCTTTCTTT CASSVGTTNTEAFF . TRBJ1-1 TRBV9 .
TGTGCCAGCAGCGTAGAGGGGACAGACAATGAGCAGTTCTTC CASSVEGTDNEQFF . TRBJ2-1 TRBV9 TRBD1